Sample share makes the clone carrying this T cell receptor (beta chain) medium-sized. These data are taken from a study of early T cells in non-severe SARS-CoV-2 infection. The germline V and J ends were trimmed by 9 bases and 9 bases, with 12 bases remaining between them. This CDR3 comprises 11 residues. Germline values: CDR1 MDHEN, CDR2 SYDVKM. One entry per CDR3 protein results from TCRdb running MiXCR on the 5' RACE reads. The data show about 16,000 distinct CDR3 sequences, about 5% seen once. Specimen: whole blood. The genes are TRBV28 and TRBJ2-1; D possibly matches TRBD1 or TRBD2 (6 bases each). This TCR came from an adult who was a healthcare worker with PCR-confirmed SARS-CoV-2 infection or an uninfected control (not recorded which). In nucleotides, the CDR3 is TGTGCCAGTATAGGAGGGGGTGAGCAGTTCTTC. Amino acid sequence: CASIGGGEQFF.